Listed here are 30 T cell receptor beta chains from one sample, sequenced in a study of blood T cell repertoires in COVID-19. The repertoire was sequenced with immunoSEQ multiplex PCR; TCRdb's copy has only in-frame clones and lacks some. The sample consists of roughly 400,000 clones, roughly 90% of them appearing once. Material: PBMCs or T cells enriched from blood (not recorded which). All receptors derive from a woman between 18 and 29 years old who had been exposed to COVID-19.

The rearrangement links TRBV5-1 to TRBJ1-3; D possibly corresponds to TRBD1 (5 bases). Germline lookup yields CDR1 SGHRS and CDR2 YFSETQ. V lost 4 bases and J lost 7, with 12 bases in between. The CDR3 spans 13 residues. The CDR3 bases are TGCGCCAGCAGCACGGAGACAGTGAACACCATATATTTT. It codes for CASSTETVNTIYF.

In the case of this clone: The sample carries other DNA sequences with the same CDR3. The chain carries TRBV5-1 and TRBJ1-5; D call uncertain. Germline CDR1 is SGHRS and CDR2 is YFSETQ. V lost 4 bases to trimming and J lost 2 bases, with 7 bases between them. This CDR3 has 13 residues. This chain's CDR3 is CASSPGGNQPQHF. In DNA form, the CDR3 reads TGCGCCAGCAGCCCGGGTGGCAATCAGCCCCAGCATTTT.

V gene TRBV7-9 combines with J gene TRBJ1-2, with D unclear. There are 14 residues in the CDR3. CDR1 and CDR2 from the germline V gene are SEHNR and FQNEAQ (reference sequence). Deletions cut 1 base from V and 5 bases from J, with 11 bases between. In nucleotides, the CDR3 is TGTGCCAGCAGCTTAGGTAGCTCTTCGTATGGCTACACCTTC. Amino acids: CASSLGSSSYGYTF.

The V gene is TRBV18, the J gene TRBJ2-3; D possibly corresponds to TRBD1 (6 bases). CDR1 KGHSH and CDR2 LQKENI come from the germline V gene. V gave up 5 bases and J gave up 0 bases, with 18 bases separating them. This CDR3 spans 17 amino acids. The CDR3 sequence: CASSSVLTGLSTDTQYF. The CDR3, as DNA: TGTGCCAGCTCATCTGTCTTGACAGGTCTTAGCACAGATACGCAGTATTTT.

This clone was seen a single time. The chain is built from TRBV2 and TRBJ2-5; perhaps TRBD2 as D (5 bases). This CDR3 spans 11 amino acids. V lost 8 bases, J lost 2 bases, and 6 bases lay in between. CDR1 SNHLY and CDR2 FYNNEI come from the germline V gene. The chain's CDR3 is CASGLQETQYF. The CDR3 DNA follows: TGTGCCAGCGGACTGCAAGAGACCCAGTACTTC.

The V and J genes are TRBV4-1 and TRBJ2-5; TRBD2 aligns across 7 bases. Germline V CDR1 and CDR2: MGHRA, YSYEKL. The CDR3 spans 14 residues. The trim removed 2 bases at V and 3 bases at J, leaving 3 bases unmatched. In DNA, the CDR3 is TGCGCCAGCAGCCAACTCCTAGCGGAAGAGACCCAGTACTTC. It specifies CASSQLLAEETQYF.

The V call is TRBV20-1, the J call TRBJ2-1; 7 bases are shared with TRBD2. With 6 bases clipped from V and 6 bases from J, the junction kept 2 bases outside the gene matches. This CDR3 has 11 amino acids. Germline assignment: CDR1 DFQATT and CDR2 SNEGSKA (reference sequence). CDR3 nucleotide sequence: TGCAGTGCAGCGGGGCGCAATGAGCAGTTCTTC. Translating it yields CSAAGRNEQFF.

The rearrangement links TRBV6-5 to TRBJ2-7; tentative D call: TRBD1 (6 bases). Germline loops: CDR1 MNHEY, CDR2 SVGAGI. This CDR3 is built from 14 residues. Trimming took off 7 bases at V and 6 bases at J, with 19 bases between the two ends. As DNA, the CDR3 is TGTGCCAGCACCCCCGGGACCAACAGGGCCGAGCAGTACTTC. Residues: CASTPGTNRAEQYF.

The chain employs TRBV5-1 and TRBJ2-3, with a weak D call TRBD1 (5 bases). Germline values: CDR1 SGHRS, CDR2 YFSETQ. CDR3 length equals 15 residues. The V end lost 2 bases, the J end lost 1 base, and 11 bases lay between the germline ends. The CDR3 DNA reads TGCGCCAGCAGCTTTGGCAGGGTGGGCACAGATACGCAGTATTTT. Protein product: CASSFGRVGTDTQYF. Full variable domain (missing parts from reference TRBV5-1 and TRBJ2-3): KAGVTQTPRYLIKTRGQQVTLSCSPISGHRSVSWYQQTPGQGLQFLFEYFSETQRNKGNFPGRFSGRQFSNSRSEMNVSTLELGDSALYLCASSFGRVGTDTQYFGPGTRLTVL.

The rearrangement links TRBV19 to TRBJ2-7; 7 bases agree with TRBD1. CDR1 is LNHDA, CDR2 SQIVND, per germline (reference sequence). The V segment lost 6 bases and the J segment 0 bases; nucleotides outside the gene matches: 8. The CDR3 runs 15 residues. CDR3 protein: CASSPIGTDSYEQYF. The CDR3 bases are TGTGCCAGTAGCCCCATCGGGACAGACTCCTACGAGCAGTACTTC.

Comments on this clone: A junction end diverges from the germline sequence, so it may reflect a read error. The chain carries TRBV4-1 and TRBJ2-2, with TRBD2 identical over 12 bases. This CDR3 has 20 residues. Germline V CDR1 and CDR2: MGHRA, YSYEKL. The CDR3 here is CASSQEAGLAGGPKTGELFF. CDR3 DNA: TGCGCCAGCAGCCAAGAAGCGGGGCTAGCGGGAGGGCCGAAAACCGGGGAGCTGTTTTTT.

This chain joins TRBV6-5 and TRBJ1-1, with D possibly matching TRBD1 (5 bases). CDR3 length equals 14 residues. Germline V lookup: CDR1 MNHEY, CDR2 SVGAGI. V was trimmed by 10 bases and J by 2 bases, leaving 17 bases between them. The CDR3 coding sequence is TGTGCCATCCATGGACCCGGGGGTAACACTGAAGCTTTCTTT. Translation gives CAIHGPGGNTEAFF.

Here the CDR3 DNA reads TGTGCCAGTAGTGGCGGACAGAAAGCTAATGAAAAACTGTTTTTT. Translation: CASSGGQKANEKLFF. The chain links TRBV19 to TRBJ1-4; perhaps TRBD1 as D (6 bases). With 5 bases removed from V and 3 bases from J, the gap between germline ends came to 13 bases. Per germline, CDR1 LNHDA and CDR2 SQIVND (reference sequence). There are 15 residues in the CDR3.

The chain recombines TRBV18 with TRBJ1-6; tentative D call: TRBD1 (5 bases). Germline V gene sequence: CDR1 KGHSH, CDR2 LQKENI. The CDR3 sequence is 17 residues long. Deletions cut 2 bases from V and 8 bases from J, with 19 bases between. The CDR3 DNA reads TGTGCCAGCTCACCAGCCCCCTCGGGGGGTGGGGATTCACCCCTCCACTTT. Residues: CASSPAPSGGGDSPLHF.

The CDR3 DNA sequence: TGTGCCAGCAGTCTCGACAGGCCCCCCCCCTACGAGCAGTACTTC. Translation: CASSLDRPPPYEQYF. This sequence joins TRBV7-2 and TRBJ2-7; TRBD1 is a possible D gene (6 bases). With 6 bases removed from V and 2 bases from J, the gap between germline ends came to 17 bases. Germline V gives CDR1 SGHTA, CDR2 FQGNSA. CDR3 size: 15 residues.

The chain couples TRBV7-9 to TRBJ1-1, with D perhaps matching TRBD1 (5 bases). Germline CDR1 is SEHNR and CDR2 is FQNEAQ (reference sequence). This CDR3 is built from 15 residues. Deletions cut 8 bases from V and 0 bases from J, with 16 bases between. CDR3 amino acids: CASGAQGYMNTEAFF. CDR3 DNA sequence: TGTGCCAGCGGCGCCCAGGGCTACATGAACACTGAAGCTTTCTTT.

The chain uses TRBV7-9 and TRBJ1-1, with D hard to call. The CDR3 extends over 14 amino acids. Germline values: CDR1 SEHNR, CDR2 FQNEAQ (reference sequence). V dropped 5 bases and J dropped 1 base, with 11 bases sitting between them. Here the CDR3 reads CASSQKGANTEAFF. As DNA, the CDR3 is TGTGCCAGCAGCCAAAAGGGAGCGAACACTGAAGCTTTCTTT.

This chain uses TRBV7-9 with TRBJ2-3; TRBD1 matches at 8 bases. J lost 6 bases, V lost 6 bases, and 11 bases had no gene match. The CDR3 spans 15 residues. Germline CDR1 SEHNR, CDR2 FQNEAQ (reference sequence). CDR3 loop: CASRDSGTGDDTQYF. In DNA, the CDR3 is TGTGCCAGCAGAGATTCCGGGACAGGCGATGATACGCAGTATTTT.

Only one count was recorded for this clone. The V gene is TRBV9, the J gene TRBJ2-1; 9 bases are a match to TRBD2. The CDR3 totals 15 residues. From germline, CDR1 is SGDLS and CDR2 YYNGEE. The ends lost 2 bases at V and 5 bases at J; junction bases unmatched: 5. CDR3 amino acids: CASSVLAGSDNEQFF. CDR3 sequence (DNA): TGTGCCAGCAGCGTTCTAGCGGGGAGCGACAATGAGCAGTTCTTC.

This clone has just a few counts. The chain combines TRBV18 with TRBJ2-2; 8 nucleotides line up with TRBD1. The CDR3 has 15 residues. The germline V gene encodes CDR1 KGHSH and CDR2 LQKENI. V was clipped by 4 bases and J by 1 base; unmatched bases: 2. The CDR3 is CASSRGQENTGELFF. The CDR3 DNA sequence: TGTGCCAGCTCACGGGGACAGGAGAACACCGGGGAGCTGTTTTTT.

As DNA, the CDR3 is TGCAGCGTTGAAGTGGACAGGGGATACGAGCAGTACTTC. Translation gives CSVEVDRGYEQYF. This chain uses TRBV29-1 with TRBJ2-7, with 9 bases matching TRBD1. The V gene's germline CDR1 is SQVTM and CDR2 ANQGSEA. V trimming: 1 base; J trimming: 4 bases; junction bases outside the gene matches: 2. The CDR3 length is 13 residues.

V and J are TRBV5-1 and TRBJ1-6; D remains unclear. Germline V gene sequence: CDR1 SGHRS, CDR2 YFSETQ. The CDR3 has 15 residues. V lost 4 bases to trimming and J lost 10 bases, with 18 bases between them. Here the CDR3 DNA reads TGCGCCAGCAGCAAAAGACGGCAGGTGGGCTCACCCCTCCACTTT. Translating gives CASSKRRQVGSPLHF.

V gene TRBV21-1 combines with J gene TRBJ2-7; no DNA check was done on the table's D call, TRBD1. TRBV21-1 is a known pseudogene. The CDR3 is 16 residues long. The CDR3 coding sequence is TGTGCCAGCAGCAAAGCCCCAGGGTCATCTATCTACGAGCAGTACTTC. Protein: CASSKAPGSSIYEQYF.

The table lists this clone with a few counts. The rearrangement joins TRBV29-1 to TRBJ2-7, with 7 bases fitting TRBD1. The germline V gene has CDR1 SQVTM and CDR2 ANQGSEA. V shed 6 bases and J 4 bases; nucleotides not matched to a gene: 9. The CDR3 is 13 amino acids. CDR3 nucleotides: TGCAGCGTGTCCAAGGGGACAGCATACGAGCAGTACTTC. Its translation: CSVSKGTAYEQYF.

The chain carries TRBV28 and TRBJ2-1; D remains ambiguous. Trimming pared 5 bases from V and 12 bases from J, leaving 14 bases between. The CDR3 totals 12 residues. The germline CDR1 and CDR2 sequences are MDHEN and SYDVKM. In DNA, the CDR3 is TGTGCCAGCAGTCTACCCATACTGCCGCAGTTCTTC. It specifies CASSLPILPQFF.

The V and J genes are TRBV6-5 and TRBJ1-6; TRBD1 might be the D (6 bases). Germline V gene lookup returns CDR1 MNHEY and CDR2 SVGAGI. Trimming left V 10 bases short and J 5 bases short, with 15 bases between. CDR3 length: 14 amino acids. DNA of the CDR3: TGTGCCACCCCCCAGACAGGAAATAATTCACCCCTCCACTTT. It translates to CATPQTGNNSPLHF.

This rearrangement joins TRBV7-9 to TRBJ1-2; TRBD1 matches at 7 bases. The CDR3 sequence is 17 residues long. Germline CDR1 SEHNR, CDR2 FQNEAQ (reference sequence). The V segment lost 5 bases and the J segment 4 bases; nucleotides outside the gene matches: 16. CDR3 region: CASSTQERRDSGYGYTF. The CDR3 DNA reads TGTGCCAGCAGCACGCAAGAAAGACGGGACAGTGGCTATGGCTACACCTTC. The full variable domain, in which reference TRBV7-9 and TRBJ1-2 provide the parts outside the CDR3, is DTGVSQNPRHKITKRGQNVTFRCDPISEHNRLYWYRQTLGQGPEFLTYFQNEAQLEKSRLLSDRFSAERPKGSFSTLEIQRTEQGDSAMYLCASSTQERRDSGYGYTFGSGTRLTVV.

The V and J genes are TRBV9 and TRBJ1-3, with a possible D match to TRBD1 (5 bases). This CDR3 region has 15 residues. The V end was cut by 3 bases, the J end by 0 bases, with 10 bases between. The germline gives CDR1 SGDLS, CDR2 YYNGEE. The CDR3 DNA follows: TGTGCCAGCAGCGCCCTCAGGGACTCTGGAAACACCATATATTTT. It codes for CASSALRDSGNTIYF.

The CDR3 region has the DNA TGTGCCAGCAGTGAATATATTCAGGGAAGCAAAGATGGCTACACCTTC. Residues: CASSEYIQGSKDGYTF. The chain combines TRBV25-1 with TRBJ1-2; the D gene is possibly TRBD1 (5 bases). V was pared by 0 bases and J by 6 bases, with 17 bases between. Germline CDR1 reads MGHDK; CDR2 reads SYGVNS. The CDR3 length is 16 residues.

As for this clone: This sample also contains other DNA sequences that code for the same CDR3. The CDR3: CASSSRQGMGTEAFF. The CDR3 DNA is TGTGCCAGCAGCAGCAGACAGGGGATGGGCACTGAAGCTTTCTTT. The chain uses TRBV7-9 and TRBJ1-1, with TRBD1 identical over 8 bases. The CDR3 totals 15 residues. Germline V gene data show CDR1 as SEHNR and CDR2 as FQNEAQ (reference sequence). V shed 5 bases and J 4 bases; nucleotides not matched to a gene: 9.